These T cell receptor beta chains were read from a single sample in a study of cytomegalovirus exposure and HLA in healthy donors. The repertoire was sequenced with immunoSEQ multiplex PCR; TCRdb's copy has only in-frame clones and lacks some. The sample lists some 160,000 clones, roughly 80% occurring once. The specimen sequenced was PBMCs. The receptor set was obtained from a male donor in good health and CMV-seronegative. Both conserved end residues are part of each CDR3. Fields, in order: J gene, D gene, V gene, clone size, CDR3 protein, CDR3 DNA. A D gene is named only where the DNA matches it firmly. Only some rows state a clone size, as once, few, many or a class for expanded clones.

TRBJ1-2,TRBD1,TRBV25-1,.,CATGDSRSRGYTF,TGTGCCACCGGGGACAGTCGATCCAGGGGCTACACCTTC
TRBJ1-3,.,TRBV15,.,CATSRVKSSGNTIYF,TGTGCCACCAGCAGGGTTAAGAGCTCTGGAAACACCATATATTTT
TRBJ2-5,.,TRBV6-5,.,CATHRTDLYETQYF,TGTGCCACTCACAGGACAGATCTGTATGAGACCCAGTACTTC
TRBJ1-5,.,TRBV7-2,.,CASSLRTGAGNQPQHF,TGTGCCAGCAGCCTTCGGACCGGAGCGGGCAATCAGCCCCAGCATTTT
TRBJ1-5,TRBD1,TRBV9,.,CASSVEGAGQPQHF,TGTGCCAGCAGCGTAGAGGGGGCAGGTCAGCCCCAGCATTTT
TRBJ1-1,.,TRBV6-1,.,CASRGRKGYTEAFF,TGTGCCAGCAGAGGGCGCAAGGGGTACACTGAAGCTTTCTTT
TRBJ2-7,TRBD2,TRBV15,.,CATSRSQRGAYEQYF,TGTGCCACCAGCAGATCGCAACGGGGGGCCTACGAGCAGTACTTC
TRBJ1-1,.,TRBV6-5,.,CASSYGLGGSEAFF,TGTGCCAGCAGTTACGGTCTGGGAGGATCGGAAGCTTTCTTT
TRBJ1-4,.,TRBV5-1,.,CASSLLATNEKLFF,TGCGCCAGCAGCTTACTCGCAACTAATGAAAAACTGTTTTTT
TRBJ1-4,.,TRBV6-1,.,CASSEDSPNEKLFF,TGTGCCAGCAGCGAGGACAGCCCTAATGAAAAACTGTTTTTT
TRBJ1-4,.,TRBV27,.,CASSLWSGESEKLFF,TGTGCCAGCAGTTTATGGTCAGGGGAGTCGGAAAAACTGTTTTTT
TRBJ1-6,TRBD1,TRBV6-6,.,CASSPRQGVYVSPLHF,TGTGCCAGCAGTCCCCGACAGGGGGTCTATGTGTCACCCCTCCACTTT
TRBJ1-5,TRBD1,TRBV5-1,few,CASRSGTDSNQPQHF,TGCGCCAGCAGGTCCGGGACAGATAGCAATCAGCCCCAGCATTTT
TRBJ1-1,.,TRBV5-1,few,CASRGHENTEAFF,TGCGCCAGCAGAGGACACGAGAACACTGAAGCTTTCTTT
TRBJ1-6,.,TRBV7-8,once,CASSLVEGGGSPLHF,TGTGCCAGCAGCTTAGTGGAAGGTGGCGGGTCACCCCTCCACTTT
TRBJ1-1,.,TRBV27,.,CASSKRGRPAEAFF,TGTGCCAGCAGTAAAAGGGGCCGCCCCGCAGAAGCTTTCTTT
TRBJ1-3,TRBD1,TRBV12-5,few,CASGLVPWQGDSGNTIYF,TGTGCTAGTGGTTTGGTCCCCTGGCAGGGGGACTCTGGAAACACCATATATTTT
TRBJ1-5,TRBD1,TRBV18,.,CASSRDRRGNQPQHF,TGTGCCAGCTCACGGGACAGGAGGGGCAATCAGCCCCAGCATTTT
TRBJ2-5,.,TRBV12-5,.,CASGFSSLETQYF,TGTGCTAGTGGCTTCTCCTCCCTAGAGACCCAGTACTTC
TRBJ2-7,TRBD1,TRBV10-2,.,CATRDRVSYEQYF,TGCGCCACCCGGGACAGGGTCTCCTACGAGCAGTACTTC
TRBJ2-3,.,TRBV7-2,.,CASSYRARQPTDTQYF,TGTGCCAGCAGCTACCGAGCGCGTCAGCCCACAGATACGCAGTATTTT
TRBJ1-1,.,TRBV2,few,CAAAIPNTEAFF,TGTGCGGCAGCGATCCCGAACACTGAAGCTTTCTTT
TRBJ1-5,.,TRBV6-6,.,CASSYSLGRQPQHF,TGTGCCAGCAGTTACTCGCTTGGTAGACAGCCCCAGCATTTT
TRBJ1-6,.,TRBV7-8,.,CASSLAYSNSPLHF,TGTGCCAGCAGCTTAGCGTACAGTAATTCACCCCTCCACTTT
TRBJ2-7,TRBD1,TRBV10-3,.,CAISETGTGVAYEQYF,TGTGCCATCAGTGAGACCGGGACAGGGGTGGCCTACGAGCAGTACTTC
TRBJ1-5,TRBD1,TRBV27,.,CASSLGTGGGQPQHF,TGTGCCAGCAGTTTAGGAACAGGGGGCGGTCAGCCCCAGCATTTT
TRBJ2-7,.,TRBV27,once,CASSLSKRAYEQYF,TGTGCCAGCAGTTTATCGAAACGAGCCTACGAGCAGTACTTC
TRBJ2-6,TRBD1,TRBV7-8,.,CASSFDRVSSGANVLTF,TGTGCCAGCAGCTTCGACAGGGTATCCTCTGGGGCCAACGTCCTGACTTTC
TRBJ1-6,TRBD1,TRBV6-1,.,CASSEARGGLRNSPLHF,TGTGCCAGCAGTGAAGCGCGAGGGGGCCTTAGGAATTCACCCCTCCACTTT
TRBJ1-1,.,TRBV5-1,.,CASSLLGVNTEAFF,TGCGCCAGCAGCTTGTTAGGGGTTAACACTGAAGCTTTCTTT
TRBJ1-1,TRBD1,TRBV4-1,.,CASKHLTGAGAEAFF,TGCGCCAGCAAACATTTGACAGGGGCGGGAGCTGAAGCTTTCTTT